Described below is a single T cell receptor (beta chain) sequence and its context. The clone's antigen remains unknown. No much larger clone is present one base from it, and per-base qualities are unavailable. This record belongs to a study of neoadjuvant anti-PD-1 for oral cavity cancer (dated by TCRdb to the early 2020s). With respect to the entire study: Before undergoing curative-intent surgical resection, most patients got three to four biweekly nivolumab doses at 3 mg/kg. Patients without progression received a fourth nivolumab dose around day 43 and underwent definitive surgical resection on days 50-56. Under RECIST 1.1, a patient counted as a responder if showing complete response, partial response or stable disease, and as a non-responder if showing progression. The parent correlative cohort included some twelve patients, with an approximately 30% response rate.

General conclusions and limits of the study: Higher pretreatment blood TCRbeta clonality and lower post-treatment tumor TCRbeta clonality were correlated with higher pretreatment blood Treg/Th17 ratios. Only three patients per response group were included in the TCR analyses, and larger cohorts for validation were called for by the authors. After neoadjuvant nivolumab, T cell clonality (Gini index) in PBMCs was significantly higher in non-responders than in responders.

The time point label, read with the paper, signifies: after neoadjuvant nivolumab, at surgical resection. Patients were newly diagnosed with stage II-IVA oral cavity squamous cell carcinoma and had received no prior systemic or radiation treatment. The cohort was composed of patients with HPV-negative, locally advanced oral cavity squamous cell carcinoma. Peripheral blood mononuclear cells were analyzed directly and were not maintained or expanded in culture. The samples were drawn from a longitudinal correlative study tied to a single-arm phase II trial testing neoadjuvant nivolumab in oral cavity squamous cell carcinoma. Subject-matched pre- and post-treatment PBMCs and tumors from three responders and three non-responders were subjected to genomic DNA-based TCRbeta sequencing. Peripheral blood mononuclear cells were collected before nivolumab treatment and again after treatment, at the time of surgery. The Maxwell RSC DNA from Cells kit was used to isolate genomic DNA from PBMCs.

For deep sequencing of PBMC libraries, mostly roughly 450 ng of input genomic DNA was used, and six replicates were run per sample. The immunoSEQ hsTCRbeta kit was used to prepare TCRbeta libraries, following the manufacturer's instructions. The completed libraries were mixed into a single pool at 3 nM, then sequenced with an Illumina NovaSeq 6000 S4 flow cell. Turning to the authors' computational methods: The immunoSEQ Analyzer handled quality control and preprocessing of the raw data. The analysis was restricted to productive rearrangements, with each unique CDR3 amino acid sequence defining a clonotype. Using the R package tcR, the researchers computed the Gini-Simpson index as their estimate of repertoire clonality. Student's t test was used to compare Gini indices, and Pearson correlation was used to assess associations with tumor size change. TCRdb obtained this table from immuneACCESS and retained in-frame rearrangements with V and J assigned. These tables miss some clones; where compared with another copy, unresolved V genes account for less than half of the shortfall, and the remainder is unexplained. Clone size and V and J calls were adopted from that table, with D and trimming inferred from the DNA. This sample holds some 29,000 clones; about 77% were observed only once. 3% to 4% of the sample is taken by the ten largest.

The germline ends are 6 bases apart after V is trimmed by 3 bases and J by 3 bases. The CDR3, cysteine through phenylalanine, is 13 amino acids long. CDR3 DNA only is kept here, 39 bases in frame from base 1. CDR1 is given as MNHEY and CDR2 as SMNVEV, both from the germline V gene (reference sequence). This sequence originates from a person between 40 and 79 years old with oral cavity squamous cell carcinoma. The chain is assembled from TRBV27 and TRBJ1-3; possibly the D gene is TRBD1, per 6 matching bases. Sequences were derived from PBMCs, sampled after nivolumab (anti-PD-1) treatment. The CDR3 amino acid sequence is: CASSLDSGNTIYF. The DNA is as follows: TGTGCCAGCAGTTTGGACAGTGGAAACACCATATATTTT.